These 4 T cell receptor beta chains were sequenced from one sample in a study of blood T cell repertoires in COVID-19. Profiling relied on immunoSEQ multiplex PCR, and the TCRdb table lists in-frame clones only, not all of them. The profile shows under 150,000 clones, roughly 80% of them singletons. Sequences were obtained from peripheral blood. Receptor source: a man in his forties or fifties with acute or convalescent COVID-19.

J is TRBJ2-7 and V is TRBV29-1, with D maybe TRBD1 (6 bases). This CDR3 contains 13 residues. The germline V gene has CDR1 SQVTM and CDR2 ANQGSEA. V gave up 6 bases and J gave up 3 bases, with 15 bases separating them. The CDR3 coding sequence is TGCAGCGTAATCCCCCAGGGGCGCTACGAGCAGTACTTC. It encodes CSVIPQGRYEQYF.

The chain has TRBV2 and TRBJ1-2, with 10 positions matching TRBD1. J was trimmed by 3 bases and V by 6 bases; bases with no gene match: 7. The CDR3 runs to 15 residues. Germline values: CDR1 SNHLY, CDR2 FYNNEI. The CDR3 DNA reads as TGTGCCAGCAGACGGGACAGGGGTTCATACTATGGCTACACCTTC. It is translated as CASRRDRGSYYGYTF.

The V and J genes are TRBV19 and TRBJ1-2; 8 nucleotides match TRBD1. CDR1 is LNHDA, CDR2 SQIVND, per germline (reference sequence). The CDR3 has 14 amino acids. J gave up 3 bases and V 8 bases, and 8 bases lay outside the gene matches. In nucleotides, the CDR3 is TGTGCCAGTTGGTCAGGGACAGGCGACTATGGCTACACCTTC. This translates into CASWSGTGDYGYTF.

This chain joins TRBV28 and TRBJ1-1, with TRBD1 identical over 7 bases. The CDR3 has 13 residues. Germline V gene data show CDR1 as MDHEN and CDR2 as SYDVKM. The V gene end was trimmed by 2 bases and the J gene end by 8 bases; junction bases not matched to a gene: 5. The CDR3 here is CASSLGIQGEAFF. The DNA of the CDR3 is TGTGCCAGCAGTTTAGGAATACAGGGGGAAGCTTTCTTT.